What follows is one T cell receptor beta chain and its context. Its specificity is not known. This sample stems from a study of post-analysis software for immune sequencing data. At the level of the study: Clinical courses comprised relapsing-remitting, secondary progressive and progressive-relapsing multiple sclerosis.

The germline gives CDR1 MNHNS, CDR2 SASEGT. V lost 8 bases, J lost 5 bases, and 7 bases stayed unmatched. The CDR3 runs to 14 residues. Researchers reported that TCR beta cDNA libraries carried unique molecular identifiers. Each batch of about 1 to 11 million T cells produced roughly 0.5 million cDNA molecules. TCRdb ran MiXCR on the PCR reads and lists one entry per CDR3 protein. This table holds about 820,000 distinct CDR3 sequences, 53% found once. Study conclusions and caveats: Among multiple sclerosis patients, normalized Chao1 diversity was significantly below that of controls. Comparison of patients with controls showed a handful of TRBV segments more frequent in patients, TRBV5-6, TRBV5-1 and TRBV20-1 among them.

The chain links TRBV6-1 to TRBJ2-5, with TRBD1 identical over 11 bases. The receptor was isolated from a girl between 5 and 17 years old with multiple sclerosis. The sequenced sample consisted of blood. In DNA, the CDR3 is TGTGCCAGCGCTGGACAGGGGGCTATGGAGACCCAGTACTTC. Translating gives CASAGQGAMETQYF.